This TCR beta chain comes out of a study of blood T cell repertoires in COVID-19. This clone was recorded only once. Trimming at V came to 3 bases and at J to 4 bases, leaving 13 bases not matched to a gene. The CDR3 spans 18 residues. Germline V gene data show CDR1 as SEHNR and CDR2 as FQNEAQ (reference sequence). This table comes from immunoSEQ multiplex PCR, and its TCRdb copy is limited to in-frame clones, with some not included. Among around 190,000 clones, more than 80% were seen once, and the ten largest hold approximately 11%. Source material: peripheral blood. The rearrangement uses TRBV7-9 and TRBJ2-1; 9 nucleotides align to TRBD1. This clonotype originated in a woman aged 40-49 years with COVID-19, enrolled during active disease. The CDR3 DNA reads TGTGCCAGCAGCTTGTACCCGGACGACAGGGGGTTGTACAATGAGCAGTTCTTC. This codes for CASSLYPDDRGLYNEQFF.